This T cell receptor (beta chain) originates from a study of low-dose radiotherapy and immunotherapy resistance in tumors. Study context: Each fraction for Cohort 1 was 0.5 Gy, given every 2 weeks, and the total came to 6.5 Gy. Covering alpha and beta chains, TRAV- and TRBV-specific primers were used for the first-strand cDNA.

It was with a constant-region primer and a V-primer adapter that TCRs were amplified over approximately 18 PCR cycles. Isolated mRNA was amplified by in vitro transcription. A single record per CDR3 protein comes from TCRdb applying MiXCR to the reads. The table records roughly 50,000 distinct CDR3 sequences, 33% of them present only once. Noted time point: after trial treatment. Treatment of the sample: LDRT plus nivolumab, ipilimumab, low-dose cyclophosphamide and aspirin (RACIN trial). Donors received nivolumab, ipilimumab, aspirin, low-dose cyclophosphamide and low-dose radiotherapy. The sequence was collected from a male donor with rectosigmoid adenocarcinoma. Here the sequenced sample was PBMCs, taken after low-dose radiotherapy plus immunotherapy.

In DNA form, the CDR3 reads TGTGCCAGCAGAACACAGGGCTCAGGCACCGGGGAGCTGTTTTTT. Its translation: CASRTQGSGTGELFF. The chain couples TRBV6-4 to TRBJ2-2, with D perhaps TRBD1 (6 bases). CDR1 and CDR2 (germline): MRHNA, SNTAGT. The CDR3 sequence is 15 residues long. The V and J ends lost 6 bases and 4 bases respectively, with 15 bases between them.